What follows are 8 T cell receptor beta chains derived from one specimen sequenced in a study of T cell responses to AZD1222 COVID-19 vaccine. Sequencing used immunoSEQ multiplex PCR; TCRdb keeps in-frame clones, though not all of them. Of over 65,000 clones listed, 78% are singletons. Sequencing was performed on peripheral blood, taken on day 0 of AZD1222 vaccination. These receptors were taken from an adult in good health.

Only one count was recorded for this clone. The V call is TRBV27, the J call TRBJ1-5; perhaps TRBD1 as D (5 bases). Trimming stripped 3 bases from V and 3 bases from J, with 9 bases between. Germline V gene sequence: CDR1 MNHEY, CDR2 SMNVEV (reference sequence). CDR3 length: 14 residues. The CDR3 DNA reads as TGTGCCAGCAGTTTGGGGCAGCCCAATCAGCCCCAGCATTTT. Translated, it gives CASSLGQPNQPQHF.

The CDR3 bases are TGTGCCTGGAGTGGGGGTTTAACTAATGAAAAACTGTTTTTT. Protein sequence: CAWSGGLTNEKLFF. This chain uses TRBV30 with TRBJ1-4; D remains ambiguous. CDR3 length: 14 amino acids. Trimming took 1 base from V and 1 from J, leaving 7 bases between them. Germline-derived CDR1 and CDR2 are GTSNPN and SVGIG (reference sequence).

The J gene is TRBJ1-3, the V gene TRBV6-2 or TRBV6-3; D remains ambiguous. Germline V gene sequence: CDR1 MNHEY, CDR2 SVGEGT. The germline V and J ends were trimmed by 4 bases and 5 bases, with 9 bases remaining between them. The CDR3 extends over 13 amino acids. DNA of the CDR3: TGTGCCAGCAGTTCCGGCCCGAGAAACACCATATATTTT. Translated: CASSSGPRNTIYF.

The chain recombines TRBV7-8 with TRBJ2-7, with D unresolved. This CDR3 region has 14 residues. Germline assignment: CDR1 SGHVS and CDR2 FQNEAQ. The V and J ends lost 4 bases and 7 bases respectively, with 17 bases between them. CDR3 in DNA: TGTGCCAGCAGCTCGTCCTCACCGGTGGGGGAGCAGTACTTC. It codes for CASSSSSPVGEQYF. The whole variable domain, filled in from reference TRBV7-8 and TRBJ2-7, reads GAGVSQSPRYKVAKRGQDVALRCDPISGHVSLFWYQQALGQGPEFLTYFQNEAQLDKSGLPSDRFFAERPEGSVSTLKIQRTQQEDSAVYLCASSSSSPVGEQYFGPGTRLTVT.

The chain combines TRBV5-4 with TRBJ1-2; 7 bases align to TRBD1. CDR1 and CDR2 from the germline V gene are SGHNT and YYREEE (reference sequence). This CDR3 comprises 17 residues. The V gene end was trimmed by 6 bases and the J gene end by 4 bases; junction bases not matched to a gene: 18. The CDR3 loop is CASTRGGTGAPIYGYTF. The DNA for the CDR3 is TGTGCCAGCACCAGAGGGGGCACAGGTGCGCCTATCTATGGCTACACCTTC. Filled out from reference TRBV5-4 and TRBJ1-2, the complete variable domain reads ETGVTQSPTHLIKTRGQQVTLRCSSQSGHNTVSWYQQALGQGPQFIFQYYREEENGRGNFPPRFSGLQFPNYSSELNVNALELDDSALYLCASTRGGTGAPIYGYTFGSGTRLTVV.

The chain's CDR3 is CASSRQGNEKLFF. In nucleotides, the CDR3 is TGTGCCAGCAGTCGGCAGGGGAATGAAAAACTGTTTTTT. This chain uses TRBV28 with TRBJ1-4, with D perhaps TRBD1 (6 bases). The CDR3 runs to 13 residues. The V end lost 5 bases, the J end lost 5 bases, and 9 bases lay between the germline ends. The germline CDR1 and CDR2 sequences are MDHEN and SYDVKM.

The CDR3 DNA reads as TGTGCCAGCTCACCACCGGTTAGCGAGGAGCTGTTTTTT. It specifies CASSPPVSEELFF. J is TRBJ2-2 and V is TRBV18; possible D gene TRBD2, 5 bases. Between the trimmed V and J ends, which lost 0 bases and 10 bases, there was a span of 9 bases. The CDR3 spans 13 residues. Germline CDR1 and CDR2: KGHSH and LQKENI.

The rearrangement uses TRBV9 and TRBJ1-5; tentative D call: TRBD1 (6 bases). The CDR3 is made up of 14 amino acids. The V gene's germline CDR1 is SGDLS and CDR2 YYNGEE. Trimming removed 4 bases from V and 5 bases from J, with 13 bases in between. The CDR3 DNA reads as TGTGCCAGCAGCTTACAGGGTGGTGATCAGCCCCAGCATTTT. It translates to CASSLQGGDQPQHF.